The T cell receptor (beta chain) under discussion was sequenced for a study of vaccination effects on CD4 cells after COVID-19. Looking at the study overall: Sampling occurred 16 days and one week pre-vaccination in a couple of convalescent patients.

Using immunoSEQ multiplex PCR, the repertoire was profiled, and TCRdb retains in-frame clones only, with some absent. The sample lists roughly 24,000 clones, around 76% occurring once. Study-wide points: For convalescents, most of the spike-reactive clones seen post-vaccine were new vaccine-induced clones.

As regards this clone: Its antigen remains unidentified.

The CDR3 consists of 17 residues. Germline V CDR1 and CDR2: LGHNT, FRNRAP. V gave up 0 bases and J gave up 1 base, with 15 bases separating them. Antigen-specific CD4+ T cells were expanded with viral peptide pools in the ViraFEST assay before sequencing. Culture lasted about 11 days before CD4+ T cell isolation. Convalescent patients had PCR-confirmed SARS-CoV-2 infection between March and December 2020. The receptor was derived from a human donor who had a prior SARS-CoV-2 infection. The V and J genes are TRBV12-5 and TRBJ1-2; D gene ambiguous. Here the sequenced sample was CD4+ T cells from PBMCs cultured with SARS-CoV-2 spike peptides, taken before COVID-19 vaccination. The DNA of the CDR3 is TGTGCTAGTGGTTTGGTCCTGTCTCCGGGAGTTAACTATGGCTACACCTTC. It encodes CASGLVLSPGVNYGYTF.